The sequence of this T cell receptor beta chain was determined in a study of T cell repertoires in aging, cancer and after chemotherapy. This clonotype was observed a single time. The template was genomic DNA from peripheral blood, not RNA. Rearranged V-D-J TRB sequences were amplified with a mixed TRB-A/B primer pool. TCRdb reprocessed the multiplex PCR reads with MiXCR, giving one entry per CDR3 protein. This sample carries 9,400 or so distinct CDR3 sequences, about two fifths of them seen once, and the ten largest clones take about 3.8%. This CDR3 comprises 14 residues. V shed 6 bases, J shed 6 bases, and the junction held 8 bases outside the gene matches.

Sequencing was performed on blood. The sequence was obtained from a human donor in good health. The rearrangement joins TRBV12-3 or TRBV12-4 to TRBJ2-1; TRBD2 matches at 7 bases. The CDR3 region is CASRDGGSPNEQFF. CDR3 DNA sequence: TGTGCCAGCAGGGACGGGGGGTCCCCCAATGAGCAGTTCTTC.